The source of this TCR beta chain is a study of OX40 agonist ivuxolimab in advanced cancers. Study-wide background: The study gave patients intravenous ivuxolimab at 0.01 to 10 mg/kg every 2 weeks. The group had a mean age of about 60 years, ranged from roughly 23 to 85, and was 82.7% male. Study-wide findings and caveats: Average numbers of expanded clones were greater in CD8+ T cells than in CD4+.

Systemic immunosuppression or a history of autoimmune disease excluded patients. The assay was immunoSEQ multiplex PCR, and TCRdb's table has in-frame clones only and misses some. The table shows about 81,000 clones, with around nine tenths occurring only once. This CDR3 has 13 amino acids. Comment on this clone: Its specificity is not known.

The sequence derives from an adult with an advanced solid tumor such as melanoma, head and neck, liver or kidney cancer. The material sequenced was CD4+ or CD8+ T cells sorted from blood, taken in a trial of the OX40 agonist ivuxolimab. The chain combines TRBV12-2 with TRBJ2-5; the D call in the table, TRBD1, was not verified against the DNA. Near its end, the DNA agrees better with TRBJ2-7, so the J call may be wrong. TRBV12-2 is recorded as a pseudogene. The CDR3 protein is CAAYRDSDYEQYF. The CDR3 region has the DNA TGTGCAGCGTACCGGGACAGCGACTACGAGCAGTACTTC.